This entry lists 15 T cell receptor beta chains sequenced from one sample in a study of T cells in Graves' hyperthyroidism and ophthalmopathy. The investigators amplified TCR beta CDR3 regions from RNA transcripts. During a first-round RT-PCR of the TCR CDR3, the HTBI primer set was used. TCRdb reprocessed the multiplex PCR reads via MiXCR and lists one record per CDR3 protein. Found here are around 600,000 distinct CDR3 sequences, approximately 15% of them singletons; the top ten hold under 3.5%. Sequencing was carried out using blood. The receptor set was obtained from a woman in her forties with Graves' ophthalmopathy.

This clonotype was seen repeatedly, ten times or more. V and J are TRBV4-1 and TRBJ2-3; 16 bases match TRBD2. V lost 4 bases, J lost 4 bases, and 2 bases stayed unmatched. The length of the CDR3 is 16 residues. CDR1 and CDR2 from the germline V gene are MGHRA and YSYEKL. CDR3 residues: CASSLGTSGRADTQYF. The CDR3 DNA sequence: TGCGCCAGCAGCCTCGGGACTAGCGGGAGGGCAGATACGCAGTATTTT.

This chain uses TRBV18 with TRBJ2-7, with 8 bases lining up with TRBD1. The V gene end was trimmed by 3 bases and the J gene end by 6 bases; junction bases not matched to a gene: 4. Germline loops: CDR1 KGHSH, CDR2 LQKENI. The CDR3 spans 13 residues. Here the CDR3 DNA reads TGTGCCAGCTCACCGATCGACAGGGGCGAGCAGTACTTC. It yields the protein CASSPIDRGEQYF.

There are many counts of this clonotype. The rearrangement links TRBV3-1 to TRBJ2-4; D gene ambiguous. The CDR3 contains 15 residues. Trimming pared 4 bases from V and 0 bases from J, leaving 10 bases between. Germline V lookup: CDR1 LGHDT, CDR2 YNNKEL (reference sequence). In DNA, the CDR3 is TGTGCCAGCAGCCCCAATTCAGGAGCCAAAAACATTCAGTACTTC. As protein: CASSPNSGAKNIQYF.

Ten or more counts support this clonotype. The CDR3 reads CASRKEAGFTDTQYF. The CDR3 bases are TGCGCCAGCAGGAAGGAAGCGGGGTTCACAGATACGCAGTATTTT. The gene calls are TRBV5-1 and TRBJ2-3; 7 nucleotides line up with TRBD2. Germline V gene data show CDR1 as SGHRS and CDR2 as YFSETQ. The CDR3 is 15 residues long. Trimming at V came to 5 bases and at J to 2 bases, leaving 8 bases not matched to a gene.

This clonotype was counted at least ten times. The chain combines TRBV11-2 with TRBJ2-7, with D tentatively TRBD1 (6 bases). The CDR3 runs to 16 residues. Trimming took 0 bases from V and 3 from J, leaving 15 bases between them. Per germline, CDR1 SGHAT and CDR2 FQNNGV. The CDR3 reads CASSLESRGASYEQYF. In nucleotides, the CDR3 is TGTGCCAGCAGCTTAGAGAGCAGGGGAGCTAGCTACGAGCAGTACTTC.

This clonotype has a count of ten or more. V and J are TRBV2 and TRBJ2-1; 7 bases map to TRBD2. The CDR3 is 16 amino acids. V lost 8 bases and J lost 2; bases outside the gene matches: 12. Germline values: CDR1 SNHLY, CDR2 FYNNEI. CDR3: CASRRARGTTYNEQFF. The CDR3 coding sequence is TGTGCCAGCCGGAGGGCACGTGGGACTACCTACAATGAGCAGTTCTTC.

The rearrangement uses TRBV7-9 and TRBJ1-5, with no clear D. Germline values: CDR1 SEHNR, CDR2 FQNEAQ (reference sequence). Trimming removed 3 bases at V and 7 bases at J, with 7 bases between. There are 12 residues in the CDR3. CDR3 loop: CASSFSGQPQHF. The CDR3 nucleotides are TGTGCCAGCAGCTTTTCCGGGCAGCCCCAGCATTTT.

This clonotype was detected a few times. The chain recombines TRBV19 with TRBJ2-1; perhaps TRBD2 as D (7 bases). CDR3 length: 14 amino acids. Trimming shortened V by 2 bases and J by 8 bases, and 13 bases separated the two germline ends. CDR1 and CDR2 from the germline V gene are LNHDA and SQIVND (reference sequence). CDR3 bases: TGTGCCAGTAGTATAAGGGGGGGGACCGATGAGCAGTTCTTC. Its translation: CASSIRGGTDEQFF.

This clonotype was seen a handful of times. The CDR3 bases are TGCAGTGGGACGGAATCTTATAGCAATCAGCCCCAGCATTTT. As protein: CSGTESYSNQPQHF. J is TRBJ1-5 and V is TRBV20-1, with D uncertain. This CDR3 is 14 amino acids long. Deletions cut 7 bases from V and 0 bases from J, with 13 bases between. CDR1 and CDR2 (germline): DFQATT, SNEGSKA (reference sequence).

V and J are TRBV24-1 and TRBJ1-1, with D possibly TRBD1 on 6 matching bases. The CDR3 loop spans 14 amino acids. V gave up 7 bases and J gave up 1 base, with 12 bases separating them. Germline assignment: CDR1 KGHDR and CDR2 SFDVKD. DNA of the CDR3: TGTGCCACCAGGGGACCGACAGGGAACACTGAAGCTTTCTTT. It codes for CATRGPTGNTEAFF.

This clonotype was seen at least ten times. The CDR3 loop reads CASSRQELGAFF. In DNA, the CDR3 is TGTGCCAGCTCACGACAGGAACTGGGAGCTTTCTTT. The chain has TRBV18 and TRBJ1-1, with a tentative D call TRBD1 (6 bases). Germline V CDR1 and CDR2: KGHSH, LQKENI. This CDR3 has 12 residues. Trimming removed 4 bases from V and 10 bases from J, with 13 bases in between.

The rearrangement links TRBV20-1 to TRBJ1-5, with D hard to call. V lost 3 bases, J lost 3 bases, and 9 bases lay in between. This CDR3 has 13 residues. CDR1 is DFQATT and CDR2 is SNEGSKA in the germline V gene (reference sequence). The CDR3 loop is CSARLGPNQPQHF. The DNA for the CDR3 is TGCAGTGCTAGGCTGGGCCCCAATCAGCCCCAGCATTTT.

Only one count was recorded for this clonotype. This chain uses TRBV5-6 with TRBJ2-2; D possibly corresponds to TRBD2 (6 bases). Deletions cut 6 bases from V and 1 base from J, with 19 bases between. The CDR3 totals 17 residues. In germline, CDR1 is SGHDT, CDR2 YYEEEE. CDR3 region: CASNYARSGRNTGELFF. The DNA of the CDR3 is TGTGCCAGCAACTATGCGCGGAGCGGGCGGAACACCGGGGAGCTGTTTTTT. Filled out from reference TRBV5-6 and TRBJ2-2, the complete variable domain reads DAGVTQSPTHLIKTRGQQVTLRCSPKSGHDTVSWYQQALGQGPQFIFQYYEEEERQRGNFPDRFSGHQFPNYSSELNVNALLLGDSALYLCASNYARSGRNTGELFFGEGSRLTVL.

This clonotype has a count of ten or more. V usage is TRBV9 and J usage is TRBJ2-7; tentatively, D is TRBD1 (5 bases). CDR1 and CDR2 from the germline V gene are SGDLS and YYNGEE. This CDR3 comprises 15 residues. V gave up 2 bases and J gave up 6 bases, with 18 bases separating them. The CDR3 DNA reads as TGTGCCAGCAGCGTGGACCCGACAGATTCAGGCGAGCAGTACTTC. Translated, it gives CASSVDPTDSGEQYF.

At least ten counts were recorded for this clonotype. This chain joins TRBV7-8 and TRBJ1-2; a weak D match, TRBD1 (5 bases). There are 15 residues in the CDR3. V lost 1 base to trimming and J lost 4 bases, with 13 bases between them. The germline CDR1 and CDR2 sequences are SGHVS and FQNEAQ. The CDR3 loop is CASSLVLQAPYGYTF. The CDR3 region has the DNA TGTGCCAGCAGCTTAGTTCTACAGGCCCCCTATGGCTACACCTTC.